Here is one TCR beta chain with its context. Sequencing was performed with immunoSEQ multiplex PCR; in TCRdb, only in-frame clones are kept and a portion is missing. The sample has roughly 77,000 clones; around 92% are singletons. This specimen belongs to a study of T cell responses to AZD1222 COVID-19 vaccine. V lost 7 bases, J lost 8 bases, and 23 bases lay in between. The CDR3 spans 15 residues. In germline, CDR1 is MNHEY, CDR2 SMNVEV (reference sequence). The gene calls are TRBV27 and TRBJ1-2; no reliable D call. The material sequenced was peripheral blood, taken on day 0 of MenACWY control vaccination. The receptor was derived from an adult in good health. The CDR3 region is CASKVDLGWAGGYTF. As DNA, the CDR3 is TGTGCCAGCAAGGTCGACTTAGGCTGGGCCGGCGGCTACACCTTC.